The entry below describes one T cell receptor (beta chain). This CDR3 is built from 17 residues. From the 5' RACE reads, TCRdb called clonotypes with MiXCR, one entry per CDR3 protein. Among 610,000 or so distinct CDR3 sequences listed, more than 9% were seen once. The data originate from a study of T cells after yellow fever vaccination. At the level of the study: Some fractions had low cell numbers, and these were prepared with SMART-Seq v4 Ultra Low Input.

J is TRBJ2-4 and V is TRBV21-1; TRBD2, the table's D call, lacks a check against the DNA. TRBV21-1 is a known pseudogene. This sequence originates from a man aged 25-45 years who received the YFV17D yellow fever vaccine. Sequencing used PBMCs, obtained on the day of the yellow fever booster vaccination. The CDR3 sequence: CASSKGLAGDRGNIQYF. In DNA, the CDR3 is TGTGCCAGCAGCAAAGGGTTAGCGGGAGATCGGGGAAACATTCAGTACTTC.